These T cell receptor beta chains were read from a single sample in a study of molecular identifiers for immune sequencing clone quantification. MiXCR was run by TCRdb on the PCR reads, yielding one entry per CDR3 protein. The sample lists roughly 90,000 distinct CDR3 sequences; about 23% were seen once. Sequenced input: naive CD8+ T cells from blood, with Jurkat cell RNA spiked in. The receptors stem from a human donor in good health. Some libraries in this study had Jurkat cell RNA spiked in. Each CDR3 is given with its conserved first and last residue. D genes are given only for firm matches. The listing skips clone size in some rows; elsewhere it reads once, few, many or a size class.

TRBJ1-5,TRBV5-1,NA,NA,15,CASSLAPGNNQPQHF
TRBJ1-4,TRBV5-1,many,NA,17,CASSLLLRGTENEKLFF
TRBJ2-5,TRBV5-6,many,NA,12,CASSEDQETQYF
TRBJ2-3,TRBV7-6,few,TRBD2,17,CASSLDVAGGSTDTQYF
TRBJ2-3,TRBV3-1,few,NA,16,CASGQIPAGFGDTQYF
TRBJ2-5,TRBV7-9,many,NA,14,CASSSTSPSETQYF
TRBJ2-2,TRBV27,NA,TRBD1,14,CASSFGQAAGELFF
TRBJ2-3,TRBV3-2,NA,NA,19,CASSQDSRLAGEETDTQYF
TRBJ2-7,TRBV4-2,few,NA,16,CASSQEVGKSSYEQYF
TRBJ2-3,TRBV20-1,NA,NA,14,CSAGPLAATDTQYF
TRBJ1-5,TRBV19,few,NA,12,CASSWGFQPQHF
TRBJ1-5,TRBV7-2,few,TRBD1,14,CASSDGTGGQPQHF
TRBJ2-2,TRBV2,many,TRBD1,14,CASRIQGIAGELFF
TRBJ2-5,TRBV18,NA,TRBD2,16,CASSPREREASETQYF
TRBJ1-1,TRBV4-1,NA,NA,13,CASSQGTGGEAFF
TRBJ2-2,TRBV12-3/TRBV12-4,NA,TRBD1,15,CASSPPGTGAGELFF
TRBJ1-5,TRBV20-1,many,NA,14,CSANDRRRAQPQHF
TRBJ2-1,TRBV7-2,NA,TRBD2,18,CASSLAESGSDPYNEQFF
TRBJ2-7,TRBV30,few,NA,14,CAWSKASTSYEQYF
TRBJ1-2,TRBV3-1,NA,NA,15,CASSQDRRGAYGYTF
TRBJ2-7,TRBV4-3,few,TRBD1,17,CASSQDSIGQGVGEQYF
TRBJ2-3,TRBV14,many,NA,13,CASSQEATDTQYF
TRBJ2-7,TRBV7-2,once,NA,14,CARSPDRKLYEQYF
TRBJ2-7,TRBV5-6,NA,NA,12,CASSLAGDEQYF
TRBJ2-5,TRBV10-3,NA,TRBD2,15,CAIRPGLADQETQYF
TRBJ2-7,TRBV12-3/TRBV12-4,NA,NA,14,CASSRQLVPDEQYF
TRBJ1-5,TRBV11-3,many,TRBD1,15,CASSTRGTSNQPQHF
TRBJ2-1,TRBV7-2,many,TRBD1,15,CASSKQGSSYNEQFF
TRBJ2-2,TRBV14,many,NA,13,CASNRENTGELFF
TRBJ2-7,TRBV29-1,many,NA,13,CSVERDSSYEQYF
TRBJ2-7,TRBV12-5,few,TRBD1,14,CASGGQGASYEQYF
TRBJ2-5,TRBV6-2/TRBV6-3,many,NA,14,CASSPPGSQETQYF
TRBJ2-7,TRBV7-9,many,TRBD1,17,CASSSAGQGYYSYEQYF
TRBJ2-7,TRBV3-1,few,NA,13,CASSQGLAYEQYF
TRBJ1-3,TRBV29-1,medium-sized,NA,15,CSVDSGRGGGNTIYF
TRBJ2-7,TRBV30,NA,TRBD1,14,CAWSPGQAGYEQYF
TRBJ2-3,TRBV9,NA,TRBD2,16,CASSIAGGERADTQYF
TRBJ2-1,TRBV19,NA,NA,13,CASSMRVYNEQFF
TRBJ1-1,TRBV5-5,medium-sized,NA,12,CASSLVNTEAFF
TRBJ2-7,TRBV30,many,NA,12,CAWNGQQKEQYF
TRBJ2-7,TRBV6-2/TRBV6-3,NA,NA,16,CASSRMTGPCFYEQYF
TRBJ2-7,TRBV9,many,NA,13,CASSTRDGYEQYF
TRBJ2-2,TRBV4-1,once,NA,14,CASSPREYPGALFF
TRBJ1-1,TRBV4-1,many,TRBD1,15,CASSQEGQPNTEAFF
TRBJ2-3,TRBV6-2/TRBV6-3,few,NA,15,CASTGDSGGADTQYF
TRBJ2-2,TRBV4-3,NA,NA,16,CASSPAYRLTPGELFF
TRBJ2-5,TRBV4-2,NA,TRBD2,16,CASSQDRPSGSLFQYF
TRBJ2-3,TRBV2,once,TRBD1,13,CASRDRRTDTQYF
TRBJ2-3,TRBV13,many,TRBD2,16,CASSILLAGYTDTQYF
TRBJ2-1,TRBV6-4,few,TRBD2,18,CASSDPRLAGANLGEQFF
TRBJ2-3,TRBV27,many,NA,14,CASSLLGVSDTQYF
TRBJ2-7,TRBV7-8,few,TRBD1,15,CASSNRQGVSYEQYF
TRBJ2-1,TRBV28,NA,TRBD1,16,CASSLYGTGAYNEQFF